This T cell receptor (beta chain) originates from a study of T cells in Graves' hyperthyroidism and ophthalmopathy. Overall study: Upon initial diagnosis and before any treatment, peripheral blood was collected.

Patients showing uncontrolled infection, other autoimmune disease, pregnancy or lactation were ineligible. Diagnoses used clinical symptoms, serum thyroxine and TRAb, thyroid ultrasound and orbital computed tomography. Blood from later-ophthalmopathy patients was taken at first hyperthyroidism diagnosis. The TCR beta CDR3 regions underwent amplification using RNA transcripts as the source. With the HTBI primer set, the TCR CDR3 went through a first round of RT-PCR. TCRdb re-called the multiplex PCR reads with MiXCR, one entry per CDR3 protein. Among some 400,000 distinct CDR3 sequences listed, roughly 13% were seen once. This clonotype has only a few counts. CDR3 length equals 16 residues. V was clipped by 1 base and J by 4 bases, with 15 bases between them. Germline lookup yields CDR1 SGHTA and CDR2 FQGNSA.

The gene calls are TRBV7-2 and TRBJ2-3, with D possibly TRBD2 on 7 matching bases. The sequence was collected from a man aged 25 to 40 with Graves' hyperthyroidism that later progressed to Graves' ophthalmopathy. Sequenced sample: blood. CDR3 nucleotide sequence: TGTGCCAGCAGCTTAGAGCTTGGGGGGGGCCCAGATACGCAGTATTTT. Its protein product is CASSLELGGGPDTQYF.